The present TCR beta chain was sequenced within a study of radiation and T cells in renal cell carcinoma. Study-wide results and limits: In blood, top tumor clones expanded by 2 weeks, shrinking by 4. Baseline intratumoral clonotype presence is unknown without pretreatment biopsies.

Of note for this clone: No antigen is known for it.

The assay was immunoSEQ multiplex PCR, and TCRdb's table has in-frame clones only and misses some. Here the sample spans 140,000 to 150,000 clones, less than 90% being singletons. CDR1 is SGHVS, CDR2 FNYEAQ, per germline. There are 15 residues in the CDR3. V was clipped by 1 base and J by 7 bases, with 13 bases between them. As for time point: baseline pretreatment blood. Treatment specified: 15 Gy SBRT to primary tumor, nephrectomy 4 weeks later. Serial blood draws occurred at baseline and 2 and 4 weeks post-SBRT. The patient's renal cell carcinoma had clear cell pathology. The sample was blood, taken from a patient whose treatment included radiotherapy and nephrectomy. The clonotype originates from a woman aged 70 to 79 with renal cell carcinoma. This chain connects TRBV7-6 to TRBJ1-4; D ambiguous. The CDR3 coding sequence is TGTGCCAGCAGCTTAGGGGTCGGTCGCCCTGAAAAACTGTTTTTT. Amino acids: CASSLGVGRPEKLFF.